The next 25 T cell receptor beta chains were all read from a single sample in a study of beta chain features in type 1 diabetes. Expressed TCRB transcripts were sequenced after all isolated RNA was converted to cDNA. Some clones are missing from TCRdb's copy, which holds only in-frame ones; the method was immunoSEQ multiplex PCR. The sample records around 300,000 clones, about 7.8% being singletons. Sequencing input: central memory CD4+ T cells from blood. The receptors were gathered from a woman between 18 and 29 years old in good health.

This chain connects TRBV11-3 to TRBJ1-1; the match to TRBD1 covers 7 bases. V was clipped by 5 bases and J by 5 bases; unmatched bases: 8. The CDR3 loop spans 14 amino acids. Germline assignment: CDR1 SGHNT and CDR2 YENEEA. CDR3: CASSQGVAGTEAFF. DNA of the CDR3: TGTGCCAGCAGCCAGGGGGTTGCGGGTACTGAAGCTTTCTTT. Full variable domain (rest looked up from reference TRBV11-3 and TRBJ1-1): EAGVVQSPRYKIIEKKQPVAFWCNPISGHNTLYWYLQNLGQGPELLIRYENEEAVDDSQLPKDRFSAERLKGVDSTLKIQPAELGDSAVYLCASSQGVAGTEAFFGQGTRLTVV.

In its sample, this clone was seen once. This chain connects TRBV2 to TRBJ1-6; D may be TRBD1 (6 bases). Germline CDR1 reads SNHLY; CDR2 reads FYNNEI. This CDR3 has 14 residues. The V and J ends lost 6 bases and 7 bases respectively, with 13 bases between them. The CDR3 reads CASRNTRGNSPLHF. The CDR3, as DNA: TGTGCCAGCAGGAACACCAGGGGAAATTCACCCCTCCACTTT.

The chain employs TRBV19 and TRBJ1-3; D remains unclear. The length of the CDR3 is 14 residues. The germline CDR1 and CDR2 sequences are LNHDA and SQIVND (reference sequence). V lost 5 bases and J 4 bases, leaving 12 bases between the germline ends. The CDR3 protein is CASSRGSLGNTIYF. CDR3 sequence (DNA): TGTGCCAGTAGTCGGGGAAGCCTCGGAAACACCATATATTTT.

The sample holds many counts of this clone. The chain combines TRBV30 with TRBJ2-1, with TRBD1 matching 7 bases. Germline CDR1 reads GTSNPN; CDR2 reads SVGIG (reference sequence). CDR3 length: 13 amino acids. J was trimmed by 5 bases and V by 2 bases; bases with no gene match: 3. The CDR3 reads CAWSRGLDNEQFF. The CDR3 coding sequence is TGTGCCTGGAGTAGGGGGCTCGACAATGAGCAGTTCTTC. The full variable domain, with the rest looked up from reference TRBV30 and TRBJ2-1, is SQTIHQWPATLVQPVGSPLSLECTVEGTSNPNLYWYRQAAGRGLQLLFYSVGIGQISSEVPQNLSASRPQDRQFILSSKKLLLSDSGFYLCAWSRGLDNEQFFGPGTRLTVL.

This clone was counted many times. The rearrangement uses TRBV4-3 and TRBJ2-3; 11 bases are a match to TRBD2. Germline V lookup: CDR1 LGHNA, CDR2 YSLEER. The CDR3 has 19 residues. The V and J ends lost 0 bases and 4 bases, in that order; junction bases with no gene match: 12. CDR3 amino acids: CASSQDGLTSGVAPDTQYF. CDR3 DNA: TGCGCCAGCAGCCAAGATGGCCTGACTAGCGGGGTGGCTCCAGATACGCAGTATTTT.

This clone has only a few counts. Germline is not matched at one junction end, which may reflect a read error. The chain combines TRBV7-9 with TRBJ1-1, with 8 positions matching TRBD1. The germline V gene encodes CDR1 SEHNR and CDR2 FQNEAQ (reference sequence). The CDR3 consists of 19 residues. The CDR3 DNA reads TGCGCCAGCAGCTTCGCTCTTTTGGCCGCAGGGGGCCCCAACACTGAAGCTTTCTTT. Protein: CASSFALLAAGGPNTEAFF.

The J gene is TRBJ2-2, the V gene TRBV5-1; no firm D call. CDR3 length equals 13 residues. Trimming pared 0 bases from V and 5 bases from J, leaving 5 bases between. CDR1 is SGHRS, CDR2 YFSETQ, per germline. The CDR3 is CASSLEATGELFF. DNA of the CDR3: TGCGCCAGCAGCTTGGAGGCAACCGGGGAGCTGTTTTTT.

This clone showed up many times. Other DNA sequences in the sample encode the same CDR3. V usage is TRBV4-2 and J usage is TRBJ2-5; D perhaps matches TRBD2 (7 bases). V lost 0 bases and J lost 2, with 10 bases in between. Germline V gene sequence: CDR1 LGHNA, CDR2 YNFKEQ. The length of the CDR3 is 15 residues. CDR3 coding DNA: TGTGCCAGCAGCCAAGATAGGGGGGGTCAAGAGACCCAGTACTTC. Amino acid sequence: CASSQDRGGQETQYF.

This clone was seen only a few times. The V gene is TRBV5-6, the J gene TRBJ2-2, with 7 positions matching TRBD2. The CDR3 is 16 amino acids. Germline values: CDR1 SGHDT, CDR2 YYEEEE. After removal of 4 bases from V and 3 bases from J, the junction contained 9 bases not matched to a gene. CDR3 sequence (DNA): TGTGCCAGCAGCCCCCTGGGCGGGGGATACACCGGGGAGCTGTTTTTT. Protein sequence: CASSPLGGGYTGELFF.

In its sample, this clone was seen a few times. The chain joins TRBV18 to TRBJ1-2, with 7 bases aligning to TRBD1. Germline values: CDR1 KGHSH, CDR2 LQKENI. Losses at the gene ends were 4 bases for V and 4 bases for J; bases not matched to a gene: 15. There are 17 residues in the CDR3. The CDR3 region has the DNA TGTGCCAGCTCACGAGACCAGGGGGGCTTTTTCACCTATGGCTACACCTTC. It specifies CASSRDQGGFFTYGYTF.

This chain connects TRBV11-3 to TRBJ2-4; tentative D call: TRBD1 (6 bases). The V gene lost 3 bases and the J gene lost 7 bases, with 10 bases spanning the gap. CDR1 and CDR2 (germline): SGHNT, YENEEA. This CDR3 comprises 13 residues. The CDR3 coding sequence is TGTGCCAGCAGCTTCGCAGGGGTTAACATTCAGTACTTC. It codes for CASSFAGVNIQYF.

This clone was picked up many times. The chain is built from TRBV6-4 and TRBJ2-1; D is possibly TRBD1 or TRBD2 (6 bases each). This CDR3 region has 14 residues. Germline values: CDR1 MRHNA, CDR2 SNTAGT. V dropped 4 bases and J dropped 1 base, with 8 bases sitting between them. The CDR3 region is CASSGGGSYNEQFF. In nucleotides, the CDR3 is TGTGCCAGCAGTGGAGGGGGGTCCTACAATGAGCAGTTCTTC.

This clone has at least ten counts. The chain couples TRBV13 to TRBJ1-1, with D possibly TRBD1 on 6 matching bases. Germline-derived CDR1 and CDR2 are PRHDT and FYEKMQ (reference sequence). The CDR3 loop spans 13 amino acids. V lost 6 bases and J 6 bases, leaving 14 bases between the germline ends. The CDR3 sequence is CASRSYRVAEAFF. The CDR3 DNA sequence: TGTGCCAGCAGGTCCTACAGGGTGGCTGAAGCTTTCTTT.

The chain joins TRBV19 to TRBJ1-1, with D hard to call. This CDR3 has 14 residues. Germline V gene lookup returns CDR1 LNHDA and CDR2 SQIVND (reference sequence). With 3 bases removed from V and 0 bases from J, the gap between germline ends came to 8 bases. CDR3 in amino acids: CASSIERMNTEAFF. In nucleotides, the CDR3 is TGTGCCAGTAGTATCGAGCGGATGAACACTGAAGCTTTCTTT. The entire variable domain, with the rest obtained from reference TRBV19 and TRBJ1-1, is as follows: DGGITQSPKYLFRKEGQNVTLSCEQNLNHDAMYWYRQDPGQGLRLIYYSQIVNDFQKGDIAEGYSVSREKKESFPLTVTSAQKNPTAFYLCASSIERMNTEAFFGQGTRLTVV.

This clone was detected only a few times. The chain is built from TRBV7-9 and TRBJ2-7; D gene uncertain. The germline CDR1 and CDR2 sequences are SEHNR and FQNEAQ (reference sequence). CDR3 length: 12 amino acids. V dropped 1 base and J dropped 7 bases, with 8 bases sitting between them. The CDR3 sequence is CASSLEVREQYF. CDR3 nucleotide sequence: TGTGCCAGCAGCTTAGAAGTCCGGGAGCAGTACTTC.

This clone was seen a handful of times. Other nucleotide sequences in the sample specify the same CDR3. CDR3 sequence: CSVESSYNEQFF. In DNA form, the CDR3 reads TGCAGCGTTGAAAGCTCCTACAATGAGCAGTTCTTC. This chain joins TRBV29-1 and TRBJ2-1; D remains unclear. CDR3 length: 12 amino acids. V was cut by 2 bases and J by 0 bases, with 2 bases left in between. CDR1 and CDR2 (germline): SQVTM, ANQGSEA.

The J gene is TRBJ2-6, the V gene TRBV5-1; D gene ambiguous. Trimming took 0 bases from V and 2 from J, leaving 9 bases between them. The CDR3 sequence is 16 residues long. The germline V gene has CDR1 SGHRS and CDR2 YFSETQ. The CDR3 loop is CASSLAVGTGANVLTF. The CDR3 DNA sequence: TGCGCCAGCAGCTTGGCCGTTGGGACTGGGGCCAACGTCCTGACTTTC.

A few counts support this clone. The chain carries TRBV5-1 and TRBJ2-5; tentatively, D is TRBD2 (5 bases). This CDR3 comprises 13 residues. The V end lost 1 base, the J end lost 5 bases, and 9 bases lay between the germline ends. CDR1 is SGHRS, CDR2 YFSETQ, per germline. The CDR3 region is CASSLFGEETQYF. CDR3 in DNA: TGCGCCAGCAGCTTGTTCGGGGAGGAGACCCAGTACTTC.

The chain uses TRBV30 and TRBJ2-2, with 7 bases aligning to TRBD2. The CDR3 has 15 amino acids. Germline CDR1 reads GTSNPN; CDR2 reads SVGIG (reference sequence). V was clipped by 3 bases and J by 6 bases; unmatched bases: 10. For the CDR3, the DNA is TGTGCCTGGAGACGGGGGGAAGGGCTCGCCGGGGAGCTGTTTTTT. Protein product: CAWRRGEGLAGELFF.

This clone showed up just a few times. The rearrangement joins TRBV5-1 to TRBJ1-2; D uncertain. CDR3 length: 14 residues. Trimming cost V 0 bases and J 3 bases, with 9 bases left between them. Germline V gene data show CDR1 as SGHRS and CDR2 as YFSETQ. CDR3 coding DNA: TGCGCCAGCAGCTTGGAGGGTGACTACTATGGCTACACCTTC. Protein: CASSLEGDYYGYTF. Filled out from reference TRBV5-1 and TRBJ1-2, the complete variable domain reads KAGVTQTPRYLIKTRGQQVTLSCSPISGHRSVSWYQQTPGQGLQFLFEYFSETQRNKGNFPGRFSGRQFSNSRSEMNVSTLELGDSALYLCASSLEGDYYGYTFGSGTRLTVV.

The V and J genes are TRBV4-2 and TRBJ1-4; the D is unclear. CDR3 length: 15 amino acids. Trimming took 4 bases from V and 0 from J, leaving 9 bases between them. Germline V gene lookup returns CDR1 LGHNA and CDR2 YNFKEQ. CDR3 loop: CASSPSSTTNEKLFF. The CDR3 DNA reads TGTGCCAGCAGCCCCTCCTCCACAACTAATGAAAAACTGTTTTTT.

The table lists this clone with a few counts. V usage is TRBV4-3 and J usage is TRBJ1-6; D possibly corresponds to TRBD1 (5 bases). The V gene's germline CDR1 is LGHNA and CDR2 YSLEER. This CDR3 has 15 residues. Between the trimmed V and J ends, which lost 0 bases and 7 bases, there was a span of 10 bases. CDR3: CASSQEGAGNSPLHF. The CDR3 DNA reads as TGCGCCAGCAGCCAAGAAGGGGCAGGGAATTCACCCCTCCACTTT.

This clone was seen more than once but under ten times. One junction end disagrees with the germline gene, perhaps due to a read error. The chain combines TRBV4-2 with TRBJ2-1, with 15 bases aligning to TRBD2. Germline V gene data show CDR1 as LGHNA and CDR2 as YNFKEQ. The CDR3 loop spans 17 amino acids. The DNA for the CDR3 is TGTGCCAGCAGCCAAGCTGGGACTAGCGGGAGGCACAATGAGCAGCTCTTC. It is translated as CASSQAGTSGRHNEQLF.

This clone was counted ten times or more. The gene calls are TRBV7-2 and TRBJ2-5, with D perhaps matching TRBD1 or TRBD2 (6 bases each). From germline, CDR1 is SGHTA and CDR2 FQGNSA. The CDR3 is 13 amino acids. The V end was cut by 4 bases, the J end by 5 bases, with 11 bases between. CDR3 sequence: CASSSLGGETQYF. Here the CDR3 DNA reads TGTGCCAGCAGCTCACTAGGGGGGGAGACCCAGTACTTC.

At least ten counts were recorded for this clone. The CDR3 coding sequence is TGTGCCAGCAGCCGAGCGGGGACCTACGAGCAGTACGTC. Translation: CASSRAGTYEQYV. This chain links TRBV5-6 with TRBJ2-7, with 7 bases lining up with TRBD2. The CDR3 sequence is 13 residues long. V lost 4 bases and J lost 2; bases outside the gene matches: 3. Germline V CDR1 and CDR2: SGHDT, YYEEEE.